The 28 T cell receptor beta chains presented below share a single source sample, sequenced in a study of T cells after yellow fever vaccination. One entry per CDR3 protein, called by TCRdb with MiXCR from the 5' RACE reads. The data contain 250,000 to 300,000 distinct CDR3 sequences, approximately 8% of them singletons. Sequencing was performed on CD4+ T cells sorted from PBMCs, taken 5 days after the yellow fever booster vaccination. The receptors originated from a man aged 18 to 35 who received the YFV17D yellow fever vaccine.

For the CDR3, the DNA is TGTGCCAGCAGCCCCCGAGGGCAGGGCGCCTACAATGAGCAGTTCTTC. Translation: CASSPRGQGAYNEQFF. The chain joins TRBV9 to TRBJ2-1; D tentatively fits TRBD1 or TRBD2 (5 bases each). Germline V gene lookup returns CDR1 SGDLS and CDR2 YYNGEE. CDR3 length: 16 residues. The V gene lost 4 bases and the J gene lost 2 bases, with 16 bases spanning the gap.

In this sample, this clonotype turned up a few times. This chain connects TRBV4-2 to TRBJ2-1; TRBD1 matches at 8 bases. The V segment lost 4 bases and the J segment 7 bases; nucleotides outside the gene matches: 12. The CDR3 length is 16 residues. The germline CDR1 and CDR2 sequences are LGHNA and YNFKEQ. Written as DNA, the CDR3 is TGTGCCAGCAGCCGGGATTGGCAGGGGGCCTCGAATGAGCAGTTCTTC. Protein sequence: CASSRDWQGASNEQFF.

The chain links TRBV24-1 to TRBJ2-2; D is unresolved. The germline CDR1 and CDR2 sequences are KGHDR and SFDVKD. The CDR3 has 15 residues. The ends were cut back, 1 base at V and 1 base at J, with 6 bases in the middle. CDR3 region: CATSDFAGNTGELFF. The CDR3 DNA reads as TGTGCCACCAGTGATTTTGCAGGGAACACCGGGGAGCTGTTTTTT.

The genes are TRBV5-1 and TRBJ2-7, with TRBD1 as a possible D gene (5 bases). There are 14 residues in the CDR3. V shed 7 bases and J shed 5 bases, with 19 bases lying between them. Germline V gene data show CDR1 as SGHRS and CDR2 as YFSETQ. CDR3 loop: CASGTQGGLDEQYF. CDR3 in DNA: TGCGCCAGCGGCACCCAGGGTGGGTTAGACGAGCAGTACTTC.

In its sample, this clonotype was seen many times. The CDR3 here is CASSQFRNTQYF. The CDR3 DNA reads TGCGCCAGCAGCCAATTCCGAAATACGCAGTATTTT. The rearrangement uses TRBV4-1 and TRBJ2-3; D not resolved. CDR1 is MGHRA and CDR2 is YSYEKL in the germline V gene. The CDR3 runs to 12 residues. V lost 2 bases and J 7 bases, leaving 7 bases between the germline ends.

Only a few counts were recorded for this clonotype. CDR3 sequence: CASSLGWRSRAELFF. The CDR3 coding sequence is TGTGCCAGCAGCTTAGGGTGGAGGTCGAGGGCTGAACTGTTTTTT. The rearrangement joins TRBV7-2 to TRBJ1-4; D unclear. CDR3 length: 15 residues. Germline V gene data show CDR1 as SGHTA and CDR2 as FQGNSA. V dropped 1 base and J dropped 12 bases, with 18 bases sitting between them.

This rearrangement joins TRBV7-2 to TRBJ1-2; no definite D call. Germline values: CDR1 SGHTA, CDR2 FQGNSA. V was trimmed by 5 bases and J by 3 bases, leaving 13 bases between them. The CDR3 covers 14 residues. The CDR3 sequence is CASSAHVGDYGYTF. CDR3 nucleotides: TGTGCCAGCAGCGCCCACGTAGGCGACTATGGCTACACCTTC.

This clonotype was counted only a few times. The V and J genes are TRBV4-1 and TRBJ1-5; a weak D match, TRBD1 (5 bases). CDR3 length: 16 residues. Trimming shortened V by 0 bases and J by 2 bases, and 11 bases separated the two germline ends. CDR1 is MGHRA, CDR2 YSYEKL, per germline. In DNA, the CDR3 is TGCGCCAGCAGCCAAGATGGGGGGATCGGCAATCAGCCCCAGCATTTT. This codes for CASSQDGGIGNQPQHF.

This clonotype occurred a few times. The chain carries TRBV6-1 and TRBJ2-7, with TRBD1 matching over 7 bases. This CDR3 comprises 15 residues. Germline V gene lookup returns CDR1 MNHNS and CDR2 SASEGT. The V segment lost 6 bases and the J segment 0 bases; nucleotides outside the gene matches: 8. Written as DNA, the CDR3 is TGTGCCAGCAGCTTCTCGGGGACAGCCTCCTACGAGCAGTACGTC. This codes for CASSFSGTASYEQYV.

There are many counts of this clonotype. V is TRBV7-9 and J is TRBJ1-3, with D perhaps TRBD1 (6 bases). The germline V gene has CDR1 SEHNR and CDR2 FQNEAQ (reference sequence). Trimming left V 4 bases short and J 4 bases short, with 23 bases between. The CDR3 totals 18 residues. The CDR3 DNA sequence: TGTGCCAGCAGCTCACTGGGGACACCTCCCGGTGGCGGAAACACCATATATTTT. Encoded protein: CASSSLGTPPGGGNTIYF.

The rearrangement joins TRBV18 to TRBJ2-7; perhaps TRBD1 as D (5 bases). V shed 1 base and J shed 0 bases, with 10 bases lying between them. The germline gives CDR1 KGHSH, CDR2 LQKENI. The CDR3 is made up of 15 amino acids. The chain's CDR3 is CASSPQSGPSYEQYF. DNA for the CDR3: TGTGCCAGCTCACCACAGTCAGGGCCCTCCTACGAGCAGTACTTC.

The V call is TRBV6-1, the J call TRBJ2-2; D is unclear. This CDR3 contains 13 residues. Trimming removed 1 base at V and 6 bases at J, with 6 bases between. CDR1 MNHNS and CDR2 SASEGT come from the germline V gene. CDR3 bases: TGTGCCAGCAGTGAAGGGTGGGCCGGGGAGCTGTTTTTT. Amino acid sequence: CASSEGWAGELFF.

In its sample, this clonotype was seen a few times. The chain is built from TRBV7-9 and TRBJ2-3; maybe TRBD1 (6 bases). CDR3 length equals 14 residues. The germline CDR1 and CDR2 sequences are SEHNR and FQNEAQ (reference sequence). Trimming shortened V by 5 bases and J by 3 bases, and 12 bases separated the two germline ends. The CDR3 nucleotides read TGTGCCAGCAGCGCCGGACAGACTACAGATACGCAGTATTTT. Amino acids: CASSAGQTTDTQYF.

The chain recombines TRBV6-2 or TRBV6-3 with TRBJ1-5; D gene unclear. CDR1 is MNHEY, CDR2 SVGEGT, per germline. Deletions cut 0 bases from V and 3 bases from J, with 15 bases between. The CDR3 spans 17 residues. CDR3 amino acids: CASSYSLARSFNQPQHF. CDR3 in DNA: TGTGCCAGCAGTTACTCTCTGGCCAGATCATTCAATCAGCCCCAGCATTTT.

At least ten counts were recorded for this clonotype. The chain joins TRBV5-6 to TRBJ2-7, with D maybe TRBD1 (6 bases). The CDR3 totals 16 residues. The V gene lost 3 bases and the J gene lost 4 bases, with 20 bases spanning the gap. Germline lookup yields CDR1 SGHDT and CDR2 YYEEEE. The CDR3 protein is CASSSPGTLFPYEQYV. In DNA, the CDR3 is TGTGCCAGCAGCTCACCCGGGACACTCTTCCCTTACGAGCAGTACGTC.

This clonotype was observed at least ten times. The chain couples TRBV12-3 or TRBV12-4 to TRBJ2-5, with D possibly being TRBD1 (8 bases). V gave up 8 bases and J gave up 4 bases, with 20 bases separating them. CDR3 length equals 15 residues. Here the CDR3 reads CASRRQGTGGETQYF. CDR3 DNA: TGTGCCAGCCGCAGACAGGGGACGGGAGGAGAGACCCAGTACTTC.

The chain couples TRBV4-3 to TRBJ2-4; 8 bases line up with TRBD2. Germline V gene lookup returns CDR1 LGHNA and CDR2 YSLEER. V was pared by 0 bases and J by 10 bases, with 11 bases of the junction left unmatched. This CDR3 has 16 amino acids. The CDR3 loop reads CASSQDPPGLVSIQYF. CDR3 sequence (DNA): TGCGCCAGCAGCCAAGACCCCCCGGGACTAGTATCTATTCAGTACTTC.

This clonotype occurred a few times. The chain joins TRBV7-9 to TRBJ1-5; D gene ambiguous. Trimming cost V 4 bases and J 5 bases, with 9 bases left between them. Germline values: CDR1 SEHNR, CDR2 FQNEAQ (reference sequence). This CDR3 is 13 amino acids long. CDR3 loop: CASSSQSDQPQHF. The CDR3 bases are TGTGCCAGCAGCTCCCAGTCCGATCAGCCCCAGCATTTT.

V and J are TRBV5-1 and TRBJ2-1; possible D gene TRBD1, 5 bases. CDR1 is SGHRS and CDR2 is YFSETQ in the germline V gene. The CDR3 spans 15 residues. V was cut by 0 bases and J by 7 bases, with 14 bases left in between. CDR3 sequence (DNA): TGCGCCAGCAGCTTGGTCCCCATGTCAGGGAATGAGCAGTTCTTC. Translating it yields CASSLVPMSGNEQFF.

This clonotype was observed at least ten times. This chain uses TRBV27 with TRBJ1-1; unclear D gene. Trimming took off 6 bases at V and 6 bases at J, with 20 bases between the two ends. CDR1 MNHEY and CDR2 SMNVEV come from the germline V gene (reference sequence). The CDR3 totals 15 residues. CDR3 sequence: CASRPPERAASEAFF. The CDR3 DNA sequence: TGTGCCAGCAGACCGCCCGAGAGGGCGGCGTCTGAAGCTTTCTTT.

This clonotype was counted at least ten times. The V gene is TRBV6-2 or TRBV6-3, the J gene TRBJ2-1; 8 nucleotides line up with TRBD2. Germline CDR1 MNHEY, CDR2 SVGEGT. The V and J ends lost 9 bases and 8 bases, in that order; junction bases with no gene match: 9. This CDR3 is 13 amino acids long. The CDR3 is CASSGLGSHEQFF. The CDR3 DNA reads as TGTGCCAGTTCGGGACTAGGAAGTCATGAGCAGTTCTTC.

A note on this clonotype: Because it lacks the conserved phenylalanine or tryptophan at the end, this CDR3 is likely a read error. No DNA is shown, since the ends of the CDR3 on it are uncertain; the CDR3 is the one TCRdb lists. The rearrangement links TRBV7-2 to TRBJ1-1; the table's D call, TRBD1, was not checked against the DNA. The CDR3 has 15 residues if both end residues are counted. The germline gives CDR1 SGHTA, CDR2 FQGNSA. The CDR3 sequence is CASSPRATSFKISPL.

CDR3 in amino acids: CASSQDRGWTEAFF. Written as DNA, the CDR3 is TGTGCCAGCAGCCAAGACAGGGGATGGACTGAAGCTTTCTTT. J is TRBJ1-1 and V is TRBV3-1; maybe TRBD1 (6 bases). Germline-derived CDR1 and CDR2 are LGHDT and YNNKEL (reference sequence). The V end was cut by 0 bases, the J end by 5 bases, with 10 bases between. The length of the CDR3 is 14 residues.

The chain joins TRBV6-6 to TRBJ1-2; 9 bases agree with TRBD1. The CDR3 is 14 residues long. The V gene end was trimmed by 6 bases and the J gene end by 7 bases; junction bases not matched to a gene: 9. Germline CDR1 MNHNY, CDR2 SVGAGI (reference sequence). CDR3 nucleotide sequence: TGTGCCAGCAGGGGGACAGGGAGTCCTTTTGGCTACACCTTC. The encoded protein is CASRGTGSPFGYTF.

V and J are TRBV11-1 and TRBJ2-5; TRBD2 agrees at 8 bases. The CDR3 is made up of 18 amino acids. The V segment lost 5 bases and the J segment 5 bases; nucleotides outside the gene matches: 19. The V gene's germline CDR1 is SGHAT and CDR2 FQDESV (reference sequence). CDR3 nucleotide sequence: TGTGCCAGCAGCCCCGAGTGGCGGGGGGCCCCGCCGGAGGAGACCCAGTACTTC. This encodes CASSPEWRGAPPEETQYF.

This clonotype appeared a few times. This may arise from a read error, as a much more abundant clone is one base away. In DNA form, the CDR3 reads TGTGCCAGCAGCTTAGGGACTATCACAGATACGCAGTATTTT. Encoded protein: CASSLGTITDTQYF. This chain joins TRBV7-9 and TRBJ2-3; possibly TRBD2 for D (6 bases). V lost 1 base and J 2 bases, leaving 7 bases between the germline ends. Germline V CDR1 and CDR2: SEHNR, FQNEAQ (reference sequence). The CDR3 has 14 residues.

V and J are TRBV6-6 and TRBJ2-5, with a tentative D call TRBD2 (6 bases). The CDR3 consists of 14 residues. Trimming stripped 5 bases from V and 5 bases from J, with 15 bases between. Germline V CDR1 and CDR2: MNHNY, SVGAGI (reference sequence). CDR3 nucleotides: TGTGCCAGCAGTCATCTCGGGGGACGGGAGACCCAGTACTTC. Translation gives CASSHLGGRETQYF.

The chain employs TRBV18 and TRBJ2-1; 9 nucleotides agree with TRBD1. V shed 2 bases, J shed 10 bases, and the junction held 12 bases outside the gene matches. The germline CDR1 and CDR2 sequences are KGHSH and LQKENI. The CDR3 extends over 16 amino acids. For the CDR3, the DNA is TGTGCCAGCTCACCAATTTTTTCGGACAGGGGCGGCGAGCAGTTCTTC. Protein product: CASSPIFSDRGGEQFF.